The subject of this entry is one T cell receptor beta chain. Its antigen is undetermined. Nominal health characterized the donors when sampled, though unrecorded immune exposures were likely. These data come from a study of cytomegalovirus exposure and HLA in healthy donors. General study points: The study flagged fewer than 200 TCR beta chains as cytomegalovirus-associated.

With 60 Vbeta and 13 Jbeta primers, the PCR was carried out. Method: immunoSEQ multiplex PCR; TCRdb's copy keeps in-frame clones and lacks some. The table includes under 200,000 clones, roughly 13% detected once. This CDR3 has 15 amino acids. Germline CDR1 reads MNHEY; CDR2 reads SVGAGI. V was trimmed by 5 bases and J by 1 base, leaving 13 bases between them. Sequencing used PBMCs. This chain uses TRBV6-5 with TRBJ2-3; D is perhaps TRBD2 (7 bases). The sequence was obtained from a man in his forties or fifties in good health and CMV-seropositive. DNA of the CDR3: TGTGCCAGCAGTCTTCTAGGGGGGGGCACAGATACGCAGTATTTT. Translating gives CASSLLGGGTDTQYF.